This paragraph covers one T cell receptor beta chain sequence. Per the authors' pipeline: Reference gene primer amplification gave nucleated cell count estimates. The repertoire was sequenced with immunoSEQ multiplex PCR; TCRdb's copy has only in-frame clones and lacks some. V and J calls and clone size come straight from that table; D and trimming were deduced from the DNA. The data show under 300,000 clones, 85% to 90% seen once. The data are from a study of blood T cell repertoires in COVID-19. Study-wide background: Researchers got acute and convalescent COVID-19 samples from the United States, Italy and Spain. PBMCs, B-cell-depleted T cells, or T cells provided the cDNA or gDNA that made up the material.

After removal of 7 bases from V and 7 bases from J, the junction contained 12 bases not matched to a gene. Germline CDR1 is MNHEY and CDR2 is SMNVEV (reference sequence). The length of the CDR3 is 14 residues. The source material was peripheral blood. The rearrangement uses TRBV27 and TRBJ2-5; 7 nucleotides match TRBD1. This clonotype was obtained from a woman aged 35 to 49 with acute or convalescent COVID-19. In DNA form, the CDR3 reads TGTGCCAGCACTTCGACAGGGTTTTTTGGGACCCAGTACTTC. This encodes CASTSTGFFGTQYF.